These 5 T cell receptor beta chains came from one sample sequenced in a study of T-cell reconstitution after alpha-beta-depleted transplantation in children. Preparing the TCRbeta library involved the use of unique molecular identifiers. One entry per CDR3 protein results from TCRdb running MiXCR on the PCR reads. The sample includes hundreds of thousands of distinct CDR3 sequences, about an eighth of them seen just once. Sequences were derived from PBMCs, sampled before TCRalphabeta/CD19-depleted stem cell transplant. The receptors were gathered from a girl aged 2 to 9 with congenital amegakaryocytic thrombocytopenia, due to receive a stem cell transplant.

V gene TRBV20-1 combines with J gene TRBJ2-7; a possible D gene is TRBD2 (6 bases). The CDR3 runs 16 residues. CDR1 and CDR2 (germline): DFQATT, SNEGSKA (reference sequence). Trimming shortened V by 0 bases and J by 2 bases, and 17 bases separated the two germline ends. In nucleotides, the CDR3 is TGCAGTGCTAGAGATCTAGGGTCTAGCGCCACCTACGAGCAGTACTTC. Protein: CSARDLGSSATYEQYF.

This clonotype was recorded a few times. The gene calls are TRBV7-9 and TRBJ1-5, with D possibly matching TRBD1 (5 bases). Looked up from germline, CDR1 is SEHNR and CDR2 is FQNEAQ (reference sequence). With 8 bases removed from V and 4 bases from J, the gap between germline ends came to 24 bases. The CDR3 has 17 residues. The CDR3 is CASSRWTSVRPNQPQHF. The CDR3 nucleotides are TGTGCCAGCTCTCGATGGACATCCGTGCGCCCTAATCAGCCCCAGCATTTT. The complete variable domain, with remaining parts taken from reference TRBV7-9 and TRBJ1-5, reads DTGVSQNPRHKITKRGQNVTFRCDPISEHNRLYWYRQTLGQGPEFLTYFQNEAQLEKSRLLSDRFSAERPKGSFSTLEIQRTEQGDSAMYLCASSRWTSVRPNQPQHFGDGTRLSIL.

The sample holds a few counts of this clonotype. The CDR3 DNA sequence: TGTGCCATCAGAAGCAGGGGGATGATGGATACCGGGGAGCTGTTTTTT. Protein: CAIRSRGMMDTGELFF. The V call is TRBV10-3, the J call TRBJ2-2; TRBD1 matches 7 bases. Germline lookup yields CDR1 ENHRY and CDR2 SYGVKD. This CDR3 has 16 residues. Losses at the gene ends were 6 bases for V and 5 bases for J; bases not matched to a gene: 12.

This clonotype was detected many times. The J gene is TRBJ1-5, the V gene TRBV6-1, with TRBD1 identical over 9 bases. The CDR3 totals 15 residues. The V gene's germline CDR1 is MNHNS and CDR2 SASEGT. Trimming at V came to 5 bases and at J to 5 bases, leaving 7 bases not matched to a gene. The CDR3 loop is CASSLGQGLYQPQHF. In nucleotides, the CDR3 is TGTGCCAGCAGTCTGGGACAGGGATTATATCAGCCCCAGCATTTT.

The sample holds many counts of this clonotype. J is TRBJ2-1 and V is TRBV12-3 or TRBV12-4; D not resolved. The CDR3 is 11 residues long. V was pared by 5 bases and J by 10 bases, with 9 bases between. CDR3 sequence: CASSTLAEQFF. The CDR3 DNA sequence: TGTGCCAGCAGTACTCTGGCGGAGCAGTTCTTC.